This TCR beta chain was observed in a study of blood T cell repertoires in COVID-19. Study background: Specimens from acute and convalescent COVID-19 originated in the United States, Italy and Spain. In each case, the material was cDNA or gDNA derived from T cells, B-cell-depleted T cells, or PBMCs.

The CDR3 loop spans 14 amino acids. Germline V lookup: CDR1 MGHRA, CDR2 YSYEKL. Trimming took off 1 base at V and 5 bases at J, with 12 bases between the two ends. In the original analysis: The authors estimated nucleated cell counts from reference gene primer amplification. TCRdb keeps only in-frame clones here, not all; method: immunoSEQ multiplex PCR. That table supplies the V and J calls and clone size; D and trimming were determined from the DNA. Among 270,000 or so clones listed, 89% were seen once. The receptor was isolated from a woman aged 40 to 49 who had recovered from COVID-19. The chain joins TRBV4-1 to TRBJ2-7; D is possibly TRBD1 (5 bases). Sequenced material: peripheral blood. The CDR3 loop is CASSQVRGIHEQYF. In nucleotides, the CDR3 is TGCGCCAGCAGCCAAGTTAGGGGAATCCACGAGCAGTACTTC.